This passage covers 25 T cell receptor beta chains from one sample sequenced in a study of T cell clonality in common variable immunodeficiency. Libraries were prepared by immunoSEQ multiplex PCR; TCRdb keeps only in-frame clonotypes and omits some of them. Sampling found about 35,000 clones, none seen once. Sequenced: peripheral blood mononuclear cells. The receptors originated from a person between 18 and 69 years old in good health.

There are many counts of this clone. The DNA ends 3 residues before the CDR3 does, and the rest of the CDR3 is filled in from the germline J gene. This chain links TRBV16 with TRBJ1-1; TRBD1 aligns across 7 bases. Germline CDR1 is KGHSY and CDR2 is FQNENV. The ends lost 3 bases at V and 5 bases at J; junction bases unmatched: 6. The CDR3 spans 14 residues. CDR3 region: CASSHRQGGTEAFF. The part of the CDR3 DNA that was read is TGTGCCAGCAGCCACCGACAGGGAGGTACTGAA.

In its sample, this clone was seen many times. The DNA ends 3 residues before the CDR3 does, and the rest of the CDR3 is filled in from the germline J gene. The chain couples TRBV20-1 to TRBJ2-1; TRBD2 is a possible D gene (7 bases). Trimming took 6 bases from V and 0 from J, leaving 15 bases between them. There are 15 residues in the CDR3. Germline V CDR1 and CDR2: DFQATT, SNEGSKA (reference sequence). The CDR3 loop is CSAIRGGNSYNEQFF. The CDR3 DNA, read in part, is TGCAGTGCCATTAGGGGGGGGAACTCCTACAATGAG.

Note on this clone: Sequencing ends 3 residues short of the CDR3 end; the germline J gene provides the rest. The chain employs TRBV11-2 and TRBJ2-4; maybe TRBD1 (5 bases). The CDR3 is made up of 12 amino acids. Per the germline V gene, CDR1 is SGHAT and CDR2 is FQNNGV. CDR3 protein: CASSPSQGLQYF. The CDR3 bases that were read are TGTGCCAGCAGCCCGAGCCAGGGCCTT.

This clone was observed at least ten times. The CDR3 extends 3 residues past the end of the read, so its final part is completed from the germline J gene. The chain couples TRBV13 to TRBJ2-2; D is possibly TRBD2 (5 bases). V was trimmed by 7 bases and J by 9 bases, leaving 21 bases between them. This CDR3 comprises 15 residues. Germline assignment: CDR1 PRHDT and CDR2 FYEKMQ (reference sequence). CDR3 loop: CASTQRAEAFRELFF. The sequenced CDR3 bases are TGTGCCAGCACCCAACGAGCGGAAGCGTTTAGGGAG.

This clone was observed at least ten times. The CDR3 protein is CASSFPTGGRGYTF. Incomplete CDR3 DNA: TGTGCCAGCAGCTTCCCGACAGGGGGCAGAGGC. This chain joins TRBV7-2 and TRBJ1-2, with 10 bases fitting TRBD1. The observed sequence ends 3 residues before the CDR3 terminus, with the missing tail filled in from the germline J gene. This CDR3 comprises 14 residues. Germline V gene sequence: CDR1 SGHTA, CDR2 FQGNSA.

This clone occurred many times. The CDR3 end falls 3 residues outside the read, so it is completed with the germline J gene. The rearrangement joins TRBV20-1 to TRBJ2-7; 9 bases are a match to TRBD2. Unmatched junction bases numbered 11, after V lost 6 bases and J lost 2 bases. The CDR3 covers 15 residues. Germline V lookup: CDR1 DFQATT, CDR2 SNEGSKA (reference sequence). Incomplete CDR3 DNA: TGCAGTGCGATAGGGACTAGCATCCAACCCTACGAG. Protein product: CSAIGTSIQPYE. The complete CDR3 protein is CSAIGTSIQPYEQYF.

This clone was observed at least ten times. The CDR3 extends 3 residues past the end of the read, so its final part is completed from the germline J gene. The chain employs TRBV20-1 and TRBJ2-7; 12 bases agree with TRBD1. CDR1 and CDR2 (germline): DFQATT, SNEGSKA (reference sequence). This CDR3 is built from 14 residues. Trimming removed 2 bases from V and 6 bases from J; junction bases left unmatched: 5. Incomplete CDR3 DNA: TGCAGTGCTAGAAGGGACAGGGGGCGGTGCGAG. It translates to CSARRDRGRCE. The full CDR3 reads CSARRDRGRCEQYF.

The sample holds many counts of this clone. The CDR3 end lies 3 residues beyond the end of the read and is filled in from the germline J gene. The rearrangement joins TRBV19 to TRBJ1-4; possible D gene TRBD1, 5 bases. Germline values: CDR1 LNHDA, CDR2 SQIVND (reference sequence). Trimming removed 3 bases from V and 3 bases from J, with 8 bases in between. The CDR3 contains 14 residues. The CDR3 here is CASSISTANEKLFF. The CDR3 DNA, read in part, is TGTGCCAGTAGTATCTCGACAGCTAATGAAAAA.

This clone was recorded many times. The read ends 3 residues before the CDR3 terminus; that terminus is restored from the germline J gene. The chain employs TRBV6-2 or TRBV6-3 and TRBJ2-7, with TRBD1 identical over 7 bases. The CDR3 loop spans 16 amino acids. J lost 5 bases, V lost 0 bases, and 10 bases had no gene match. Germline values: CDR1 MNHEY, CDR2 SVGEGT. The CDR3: CASSYSALTGDHEQYF. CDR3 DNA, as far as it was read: TGTGCCAGCAGTTACTCGGCCTTAACAGGGGACCACGAG.

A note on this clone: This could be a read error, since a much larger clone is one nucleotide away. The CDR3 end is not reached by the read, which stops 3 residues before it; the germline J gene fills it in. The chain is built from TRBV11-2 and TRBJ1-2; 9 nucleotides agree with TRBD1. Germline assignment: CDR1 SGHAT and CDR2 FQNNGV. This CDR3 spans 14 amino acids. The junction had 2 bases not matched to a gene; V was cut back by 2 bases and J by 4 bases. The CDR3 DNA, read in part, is TGTGCCAGCAGCTTATGGGACAGGGTCTATGGC. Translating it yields CASSLWDRVYG. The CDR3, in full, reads CASSLWDRVYGYTF.

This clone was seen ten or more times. CDR3 in amino acids: CASSSTSGRTDTQYF. The part of the CDR3 DNA that was read is TGCGCCAGCAGCTCGACTAGCGGTCGCACAGATACG. The chain links TRBV5-1 to TRBJ2-3; 9 bases fit TRBD2. The sequence runs out 3 residues before the end of the CDR3; the remainder is reconstructed from the germline J gene. The CDR3 covers 15 residues. CDR1 and CDR2 (germline): SGHRS, YFSETQ. Trimming cost V 3 bases and J 1 base; bases outside gene matches: 3.

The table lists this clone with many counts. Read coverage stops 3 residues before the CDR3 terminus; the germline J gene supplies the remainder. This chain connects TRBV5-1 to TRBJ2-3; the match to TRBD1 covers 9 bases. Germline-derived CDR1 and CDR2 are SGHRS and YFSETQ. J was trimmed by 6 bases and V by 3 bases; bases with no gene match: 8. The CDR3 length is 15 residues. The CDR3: CASSSTGTGMDTQYF. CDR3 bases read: TGCGCCAGCAGCTCGACCGGGACAGGGATGGATACG.

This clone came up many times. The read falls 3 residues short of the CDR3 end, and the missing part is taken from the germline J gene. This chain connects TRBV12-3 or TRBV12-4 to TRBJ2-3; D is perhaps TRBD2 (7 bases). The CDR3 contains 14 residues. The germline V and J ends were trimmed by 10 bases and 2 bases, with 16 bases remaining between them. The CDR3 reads CATNTGGPTDTQYF. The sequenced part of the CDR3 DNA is TGTGCCACCAACACCGGGGGGCCCACAGATACG.

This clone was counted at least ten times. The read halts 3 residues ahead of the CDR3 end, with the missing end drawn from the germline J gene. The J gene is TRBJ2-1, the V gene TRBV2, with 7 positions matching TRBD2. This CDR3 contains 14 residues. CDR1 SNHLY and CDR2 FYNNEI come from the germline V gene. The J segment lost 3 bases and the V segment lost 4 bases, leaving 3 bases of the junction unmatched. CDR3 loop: CASSGASGYNEQFF. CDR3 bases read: TGTGCCAGCAGTGGGGCTAGCGGCTACAATGAG.

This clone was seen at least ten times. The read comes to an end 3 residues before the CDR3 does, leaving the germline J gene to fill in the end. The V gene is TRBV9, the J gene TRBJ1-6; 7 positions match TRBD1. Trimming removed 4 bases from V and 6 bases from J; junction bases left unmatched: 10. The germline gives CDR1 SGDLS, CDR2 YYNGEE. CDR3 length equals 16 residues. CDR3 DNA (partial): TGTGCCAGCAGCCCCCAGGGGGGCAGCGGTAATTCACCC. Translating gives CASSPQGGSGNSP. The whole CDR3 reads CASSPQGGSGNSPLHF.

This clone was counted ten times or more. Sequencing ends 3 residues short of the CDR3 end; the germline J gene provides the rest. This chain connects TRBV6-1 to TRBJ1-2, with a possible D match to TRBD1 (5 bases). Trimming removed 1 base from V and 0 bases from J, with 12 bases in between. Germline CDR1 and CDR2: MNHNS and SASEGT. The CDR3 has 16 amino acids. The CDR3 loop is CASSEGGVLANYGYTF. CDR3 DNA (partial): TGTGCCAGCAGTGAAGGAGGGGTTCTAGCTAACTATGGC.

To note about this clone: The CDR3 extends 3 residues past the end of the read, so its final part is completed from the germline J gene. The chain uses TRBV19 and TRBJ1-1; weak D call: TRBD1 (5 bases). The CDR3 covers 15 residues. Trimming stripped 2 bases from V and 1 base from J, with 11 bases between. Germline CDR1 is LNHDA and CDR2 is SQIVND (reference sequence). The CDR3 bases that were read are TGTGCCAGTAGTATACAGGGCGGCAGGAACACTGAA. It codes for CASSIQGGRNTE. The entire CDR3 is CASSIQGGRNTEAFF.

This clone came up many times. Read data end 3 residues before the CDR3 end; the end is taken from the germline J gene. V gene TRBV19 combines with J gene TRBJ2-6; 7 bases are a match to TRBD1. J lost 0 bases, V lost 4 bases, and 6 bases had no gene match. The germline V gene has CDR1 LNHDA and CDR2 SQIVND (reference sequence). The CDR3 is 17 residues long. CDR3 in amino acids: CASSSLGQISGANVLTF. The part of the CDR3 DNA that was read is TGTGCCAGTAGTAGTCTGGGACAGATCTCTGGGGCCAACGTC.

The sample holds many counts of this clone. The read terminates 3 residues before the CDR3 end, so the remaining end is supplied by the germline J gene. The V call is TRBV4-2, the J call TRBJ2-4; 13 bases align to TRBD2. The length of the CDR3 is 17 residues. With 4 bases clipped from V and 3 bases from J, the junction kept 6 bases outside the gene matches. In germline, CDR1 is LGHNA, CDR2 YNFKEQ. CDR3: CASSRGLAGEGKNIQYF. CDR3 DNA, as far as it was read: TGTGCCAGCAGCCGCGGACTAGCGGGAGAGGGCAAAAACATT.

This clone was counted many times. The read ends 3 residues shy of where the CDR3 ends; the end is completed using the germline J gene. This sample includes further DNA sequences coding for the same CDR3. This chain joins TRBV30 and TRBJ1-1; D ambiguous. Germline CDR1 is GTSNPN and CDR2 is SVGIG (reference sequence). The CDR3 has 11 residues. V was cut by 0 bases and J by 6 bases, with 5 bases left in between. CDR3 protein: CAWSVLSEAFF. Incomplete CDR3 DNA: TGTGCCTGGAGTGTACTCTCTGAA.

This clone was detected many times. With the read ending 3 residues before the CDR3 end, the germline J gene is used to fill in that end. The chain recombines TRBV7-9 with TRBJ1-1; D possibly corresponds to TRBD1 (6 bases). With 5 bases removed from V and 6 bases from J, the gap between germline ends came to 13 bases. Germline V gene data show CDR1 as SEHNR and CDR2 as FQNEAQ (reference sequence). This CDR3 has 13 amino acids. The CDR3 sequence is CASSITGKPEAFF. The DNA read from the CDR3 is TGTGCCAGCAGCATCACAGGGAAACCTGAA.

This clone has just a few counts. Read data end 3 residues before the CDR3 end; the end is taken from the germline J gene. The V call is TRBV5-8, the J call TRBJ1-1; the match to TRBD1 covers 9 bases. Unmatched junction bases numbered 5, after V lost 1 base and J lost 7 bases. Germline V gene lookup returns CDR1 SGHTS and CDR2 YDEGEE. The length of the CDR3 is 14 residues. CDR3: CASSLMGQGYEAFF. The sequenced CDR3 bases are TGTGCCAGCAGCTTGATGGGACAGGGCTATGAA.

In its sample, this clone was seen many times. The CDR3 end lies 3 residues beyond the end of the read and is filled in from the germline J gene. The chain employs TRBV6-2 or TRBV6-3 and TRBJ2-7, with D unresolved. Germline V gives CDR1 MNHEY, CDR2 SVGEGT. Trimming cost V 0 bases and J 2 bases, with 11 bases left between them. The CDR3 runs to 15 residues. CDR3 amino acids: CASSYSGQGPYEQYF. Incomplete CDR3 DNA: TGTGCCAGCAGTTACTCTGGGCAAGGCCCCTACGAG.

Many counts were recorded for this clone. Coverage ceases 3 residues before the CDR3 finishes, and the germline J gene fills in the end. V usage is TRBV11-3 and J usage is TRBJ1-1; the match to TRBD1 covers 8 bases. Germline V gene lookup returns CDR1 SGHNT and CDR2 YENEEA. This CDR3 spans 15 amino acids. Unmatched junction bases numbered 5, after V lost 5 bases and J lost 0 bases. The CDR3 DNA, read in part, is TGTGCCAGCAGCCTAGGGACAGGCCTGAACACTGAA. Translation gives CASSLGTGLNTE. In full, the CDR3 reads CASSLGTGLNTEAFF.

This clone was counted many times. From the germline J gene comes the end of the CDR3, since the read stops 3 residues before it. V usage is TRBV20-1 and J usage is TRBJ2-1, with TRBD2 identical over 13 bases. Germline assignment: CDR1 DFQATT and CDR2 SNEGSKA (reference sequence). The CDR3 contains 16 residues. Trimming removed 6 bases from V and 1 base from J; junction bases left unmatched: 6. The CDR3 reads CSARTSGGDSYNEQFF. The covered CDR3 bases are TGCAGTGCGCGGACTAGCGGGGGAGATTCCTACAATGAG.